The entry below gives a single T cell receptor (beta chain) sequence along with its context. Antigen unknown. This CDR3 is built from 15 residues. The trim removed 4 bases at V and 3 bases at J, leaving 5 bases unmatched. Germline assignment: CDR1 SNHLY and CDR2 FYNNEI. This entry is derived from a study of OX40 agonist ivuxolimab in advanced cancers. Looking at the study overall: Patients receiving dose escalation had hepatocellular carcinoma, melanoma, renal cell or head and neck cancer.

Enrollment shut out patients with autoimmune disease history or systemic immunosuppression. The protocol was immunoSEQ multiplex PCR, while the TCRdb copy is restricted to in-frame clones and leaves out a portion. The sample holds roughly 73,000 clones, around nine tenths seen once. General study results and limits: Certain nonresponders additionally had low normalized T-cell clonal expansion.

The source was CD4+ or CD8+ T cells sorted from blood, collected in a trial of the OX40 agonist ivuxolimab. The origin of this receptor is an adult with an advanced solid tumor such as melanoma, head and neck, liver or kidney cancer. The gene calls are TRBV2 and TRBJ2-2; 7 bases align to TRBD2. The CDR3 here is CASSASLADTGELFF. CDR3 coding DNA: TGTGCCAGCAGTGCGAGTCTAGCGGACACCGGGGAGCTGTTTTTT.